This T cell receptor (beta chain) was recorded in a study of blood T cell repertoires in COVID-19. In the study overall: Italy, Spain and the United States were the sources of the convalescent and acute COVID-19 samples. The analysed material was cDNA or gDNA that came from T cells, B-cell-depleted T cells, or PBMCs.

Methods used by the authors: Nucleated cell number was recorded as an estimate derived from reference gene primer amplification. Sequenced by immunoSEQ multiplex PCR; TCRdb stores in-frame clones only, minus some. V, J and clone size derive from that table, while D and trimming were established from the DNA sequence. The sample holds more than 150,000 clones, 65% to 80% seen once. This clone is a singleton in its sample. Germline values: CDR1 SGHNT, CDR2 YYREEE (reference sequence). There are 14 residues in the CDR3. Trimming took 1 base from V and 1 from J, leaving 6 bases between them. This rearrangement joins TRBV5-4 to TRBJ1-5; possible D gene TRBD1, 6 bases. This sequence was found in a man aged 50 to 60 who had recovered from COVID-19. The sequencing sample was made of peripheral blood. DNA for the CDR3: TGTGCCAGCAGCTTGACAGGGAGCAATCAGCCCCAGCATTTT. Its translation is CASSLTGSNQPQHF.